This T cell receptor (beta chain) was sequenced during a study of T cells in Graves' hyperthyroidism and ophthalmopathy. Comment on this clonotype: Its antigen is not identified.

Regions amplified from RNA transcripts were the TCR beta CDR3 regions. The HTBI set primed first-round TCR CDR3 RT-PCR. MiXCR, applied by TCRdb to the multiplex PCR reads, yields one record per CDR3 protein. The sample yields around 390,000 distinct CDR3 sequences, roughly 15% seen once. The study, taken as a whole, reports: Most clonotypes expanded in the thyroid (above 0.001) were also present in blood.

Between the trimmed V and J ends, which lost 7 bases and 5 bases, there was a span of 14 bases. The germline CDR1 and CDR2 sequences are SQVTM and ANQGSEA. This CDR3 contains 13 residues. For ophthalmopathy patients, the Clinical Activity Score was at least 3 and the NOSPECS grade at least 4; duration was under 3 months. Uncontrolled infection, other autoimmune disease, pregnancy or lactation excluded patients. PBMCs stemmed from about 9.7 ml fresh peripheral blood. This TCR derives from a woman aged 30 to 39 with Graves' ophthalmopathy. Sequencing was carried out using blood. V is TRBV29-1 and J is TRBJ2-2; no firm D call. The CDR3 nucleotides are TGCAGCGGCCGTTGGAAGTATACCGGGGAGCTGTTTTTT. Translation gives CSGRWKYTGELFF.